Following are 8 T cell receptor beta chains from one sample sequenced in a study of human T cells and chemical hapten exposure. The time point here: patch test 3, about 24 weeks after DPC sensitization. Treatment here: therapeutic diphenylcyclopropenone sensitization with weekly scalp DPC. A single record per CDR3 protein comes from TCRdb applying MiXCR to the RACE reads. This table has approximately 160,000 distinct CDR3 sequences, 25% to 35% appearing once. The sample was whole blood, taken in connection with sensitization to the hapten diphenylcyclopropenone (DPC). The origin of the receptors is a woman between 18 and 29 years old with alopecia areata. Some clones in this sample may be carry-over from other donors' samples.

This clonotype was recorded a few times. V usage is TRBV18 and J usage is TRBJ2-7, with 7 bases fitting TRBD2. Looked up from germline, CDR1 is KGHSH and CDR2 is LQKENI. With 3 bases clipped from V and 8 bases from J, the junction kept 10 bases outside the gene matches. The CDR3 has 14 amino acids. The CDR3 sequence is CASSPNAGRGKQYF. The DNA of the CDR3 is TGTGCCAGCTCACCTAACGCCGGGCGGGGGAAGCAGTACTTC.

The genes are TRBV12-3 or TRBV12-4 and TRBJ2-2; 8 bases are shared with TRBD1. This CDR3 has 17 amino acids. The ends lost 5 bases at V and 1 base at J; junction bases unmatched: 9. The CDR3 sequence is CASSGPDRGENTGELFF. The CDR3 nucleotides read TGTGCCAGCAGTGGGCCCGACAGGGGCGAGAACACCGGGGAGCTGTTTTTT.

Written as DNA, the CDR3 is TGTGCCAGCAGCACGGGGGGCCGTGCAGATACGCAGTATTTT. Translating gives CASSTGGRADTQYF. The gene calls are TRBV9 and TRBJ2-3; weak D call: TRBD2 (7 bases). There are 14 residues in the CDR3. The V gene lost 4 bases and the J gene lost 4 bases, with 13 bases spanning the gap. From germline, CDR1 is SGDLS and CDR2 YYNGEE.

The V and J genes are TRBV6-2 or TRBV6-3 and TRBJ2-1; 12 bases line up with TRBD2. Trimming cost V 5 bases and J 8 bases; bases outside gene matches: 7. Germline loops: CDR1 MNHEY, CDR2 SVGEGT. CDR3 size: 15 residues. The CDR3: CASSGLAGGQDEQFF. CDR3 in DNA: TGTGCCAGCAGTGGCCTAGCGGGAGGGCAGGATGAGCAGTTCTTC.

There are a few counts of this clonotype. This chain connects TRBV9 to TRBJ2-1; 8 nucleotides align to TRBD2. This CDR3 has 17 amino acids. V lost 0 bases to trimming and J lost 3 bases; unmatched junction nucleotides: 8. Germline V CDR1 and CDR2: SGDLS, YYNGEE. CDR3 DNA: TGTGCCAGCAGCGTAGCTACCAGCGGGAGTATCTACAATGAGCAGTTCTTC. Protein sequence: CASSVATSGSIYNEQFF. Together with reference TRBV9 and TRBJ2-1, the CDR3 gives the full variable domain: DSGVTQTPKHLITATGQRVTLRCSPRSGDLSVYWYQQSLDQGLQFLIQYYNGEERAKGNILERFSAQQFPDLHSELNLSSLELGDSALYFCASSVATSGSIYNEQFFGPGTRLTVL.

The J gene is TRBJ2-1, the V gene TRBV29-1; 10 positions match TRBD2. J was trimmed by 5 bases and V by 7 bases; bases with no gene match: 8. The CDR3 is made up of 14 amino acids. Per the germline V gene, CDR1 is SQVTM and CDR2 is ANQGSEA. The DNA of the CDR3 is TGCAGCGATTTAGCGGGGGGCTTCGACAATGAGCAGTTCTTC. As protein: CSDLAGGFDNEQFF.

V and J are TRBV6-2 or TRBV6-3 and TRBJ2-2; TRBD2 agrees at 11 bases. The J segment lost 8 bases and the V segment lost 6 bases, leaving 8 bases of the junction unmatched. The germline V gene has CDR1 MNHEY and CDR2 SVGEGT. The CDR3 runs to 15 residues. The CDR3 sequence: CASRLAGGPSGELFF. The CDR3 DNA follows: TGTGCCAGCAGATTAGCGGGAGGGCCAAGTGGGGAGCTGTTTTTT.

The chain couples TRBV2 to TRBJ1-2; possible D gene TRBD1, 5 bases. CDR3 size: 15 residues. V was pared by 0 bases and J by 4 bases, with 12 bases between. Germline V gene lookup returns CDR1 SNHLY and CDR2 FYNNEI. The chain's CDR3 is CASSEALDSPYGYTF. The CDR3 nucleotides read TGTGCCAGCAGTGAAGCGCTTGACAGCCCCTATGGCTACACCTTC. The full variable domain, completed using reference TRBV2 and TRBJ1-2, is EPEVTQTPSHQVTQMGQEVILRCVPISNHLYFYWYRQILGQKVEFLVSFYNNEISEKSEIFDDQFSVERPDGSNFTLKIRSTKLEDSAMYFCASSEALDSPYGYTFGSGTRLTVV.